Listed here is a single T cell receptor (beta chain). A clone one base away is much larger, so this may be a read error. This specimen belongs to a study of breast tumors, draining lymph nodes, adjacent tissues. Breast cancer patients provided tissue from their axillary draining lymph nodes. The germline gives CDR1 MNHNS, CDR2 SASEGT. J lost 6 bases, V lost 6 bases, and 8 bases had no gene match. The CDR3 runs to 14 residues. One entry per CDR3 protein results from TCRdb running MiXCR on the multiplex PCR reads. The sample has more than 100,000 distinct CDR3 sequences; approximately 20% are singletons.

This TCR came from a female donor with breast cancer. Some clones in this sample may be carry-over from other donors' samples. The V and J genes are TRBV6-1 and TRBJ2-7, with 10 nucleotides matching TRBD2. Specimen: axillary lymph node tissue. CDR3 bases: TGTGCCAGCAGCGGACTAGCGGAAGTGTCCGAGCAGTACTTC. As protein: CASSGLAEVSEQYF.